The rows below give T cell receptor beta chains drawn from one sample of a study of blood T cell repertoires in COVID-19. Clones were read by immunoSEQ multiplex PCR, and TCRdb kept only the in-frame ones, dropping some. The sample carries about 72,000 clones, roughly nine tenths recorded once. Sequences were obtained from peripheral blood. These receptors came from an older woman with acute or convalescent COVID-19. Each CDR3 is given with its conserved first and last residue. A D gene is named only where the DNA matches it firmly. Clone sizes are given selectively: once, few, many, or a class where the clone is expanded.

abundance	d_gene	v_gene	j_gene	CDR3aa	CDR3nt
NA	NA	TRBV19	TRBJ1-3	CASSFGLGSGNTIYF	TGTGCCAGTAGTTTCGGACTCGGCTCTGGAAACACCATATATTTT
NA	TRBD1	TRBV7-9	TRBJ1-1	CASSRQGRTFF	TGTGCCAGCAGCAGACAGGGTAGGACTTTCTTT
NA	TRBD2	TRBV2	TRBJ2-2	CASSYGLATGELFF	TGTGCCAGCAGTTACGGACTAGCTACCGGGGAGCTGTTTTTT
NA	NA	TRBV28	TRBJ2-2	CASRSASAGELFF	TGTGCCAGCCGGAGTGCCAGCGCCGGGGAGCTGTTTTTT
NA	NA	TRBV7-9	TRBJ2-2	CASSFISTGELFF	TGTGCCAGCAGCTTCATTTCCACCGGGGAGCTGTTTTTT
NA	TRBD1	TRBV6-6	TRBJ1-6	CASSGNRGEGSPLHF	TGTGCCAGCAGCGGGAACAGGGGAGAGGGATCACCCCTCCACTTT
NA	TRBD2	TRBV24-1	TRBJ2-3	CATRDGGTTDTQYF	TGTGCCACCAGGGACGGGGGGACCACAGATACGCAGTATTTT
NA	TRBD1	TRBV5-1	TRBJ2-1	CASSFGTADNEQFF	TGCGCCAGCAGCTTCGGGACAGCTGACAATGAGCAGTTCTTC
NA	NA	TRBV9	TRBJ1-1	CASSVADRLGSRDTEAFF	TGTGCCAGCAGCGTAGCTGACAGGTTGGGAAGTAGGGACACTGAAGCTTTCTTT
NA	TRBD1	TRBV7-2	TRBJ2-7	CASSLAGQGTVEQYF	TGTGCCAGCAGCTTAGCGGGACAGGGGACGGTCGAGCAGTACTTC
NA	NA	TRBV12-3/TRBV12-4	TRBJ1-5	CASSPRDLPQHF	TGTGCCAGCAGCCCTAGGGACTTGCCCCAGCATTTT
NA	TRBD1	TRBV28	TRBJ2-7	CASSLTGTGTDEQYF	TGTGCCAGCAGTTTAACCGGGACAGGGACGGACGAGCAGTACTTC
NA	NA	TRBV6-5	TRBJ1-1	CASSYGQGNTEAFF	TGTGCCAGCAGTTACGGCCAGGGGAACACTGAAGCTTTCTTT
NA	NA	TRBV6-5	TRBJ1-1	CASRKEGYTEAFF	TGTGCCAGCAGAAAAGAGGGTTACACTGAAGCTTTCTTT
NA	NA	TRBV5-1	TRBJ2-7	CASSFGALGEQYF	TGCGCCAGCAGCTTTGGGGCTCTGGGCGAGCAGTACTTC
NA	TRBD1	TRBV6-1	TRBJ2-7	CASSERTGMIHEQYF	TGTGCCAGCAGTGAAAGGACAGGGATGATCCACGAGCAGTACTTC
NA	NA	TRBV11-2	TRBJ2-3	CASSLAGSADTQYF	TGTGCCAGCAGCTTAGCGGGGTCTGCAGATACGCAGTATTTT
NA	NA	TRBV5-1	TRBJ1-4	CASSISTANEKLFF	TGCGCCAGCAGCATTAGCACGGCTAATGAAAAACTGTTTTTT
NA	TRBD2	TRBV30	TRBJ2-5	CAWSTGTSGGAGETQYF	TGTGCCTGGAGTACCGGGACTAGCGGGGGGGCCGGGGAGACCCAGTACTTC
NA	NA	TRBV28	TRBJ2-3	CASRSGHRADTQYF	TGTGCCAGCAGAAGTGGGCACAGGGCAGATACGCAGTATTTT
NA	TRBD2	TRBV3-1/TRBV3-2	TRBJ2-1	CASSLLRGGVYNEQFF	TGTGCCAGCAGCCTTCTCCGCGGGGGGGTATACAATGAGCAGTTCTTC
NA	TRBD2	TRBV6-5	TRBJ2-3	CASRGSGTSGDTQYF	TGTGCCAGCAGGGGGTCCGGGACTAGCGGAGATACGCAGTATTTT
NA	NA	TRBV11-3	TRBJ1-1	CASSLDRGTEAFF	TGTGCCAGCAGCTTAGACAGGGGCACTGAAGCTTTCTTT
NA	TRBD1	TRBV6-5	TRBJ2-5	CASSSLGTGQETQYF	TGTGCCAGCAGTTCCCTAGGGACAGGACAAGAGACCCAGTACTTC
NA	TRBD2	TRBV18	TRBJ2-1	CASSPWTSGGNEQFF	TGTGCCAGCTCACCCTGGACTAGCGGGGGGAATGAGCAGTTCTTC
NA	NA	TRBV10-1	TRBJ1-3	CASSEPAGSRSGNTIYF	TGCGCCAGCAGTGAACCCGCAGGGTCCCGCTCTGGAAACACCATATATTTT
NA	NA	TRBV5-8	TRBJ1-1	CASSWTENTEAFF	TGTGCCAGCAGCTGGACAGAGAACACTGAAGCTTTCTTT
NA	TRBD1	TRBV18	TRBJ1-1	CASSPQGASLGSEAFF	TGTGCCAGCTCACCACAGGGGGCGAGTTTGGGTAGTGAAGCTTTCTTT
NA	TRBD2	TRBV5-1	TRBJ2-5	CASSLGPSGASRETQYF	TGCGCCAGCAGCTTGGGGCCTAGCGGGGCAAGTCGAGAGACCCAGTACTTC
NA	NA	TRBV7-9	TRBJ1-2	CASSDLTGGPNYGYTF	TGTGCCAGCAGCGATTTGACGGGGGGACCTAACTATGGCTACACCTTC
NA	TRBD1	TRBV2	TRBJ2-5	CASNRDRRGETQYF	TGTGCCAGCAACCGGGACAGGCGGGGAGAGACCCAGTACTTC
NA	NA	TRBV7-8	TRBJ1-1	CASSLGQLNTEAFF	TGTGCCAGCAGCCTCGGACAGTTGAACACTGAAGCTTTCTTT
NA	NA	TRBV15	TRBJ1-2	CATSRDQGGYTF	TGTGCCACCAGCAGAGATCAGGGGGGCTACACCTTC
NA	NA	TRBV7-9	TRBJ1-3	CASSLLNTLGNTIYF	TGTGCCAGCAGCCTACTAAACACCCTTGGAAACACCATATATTTT
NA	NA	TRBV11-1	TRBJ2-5	CASSFLIVSQETQYF	TGTGCCAGCAGCTTCCTAATCGTGAGTCAAGAGACCCAGTACTTC
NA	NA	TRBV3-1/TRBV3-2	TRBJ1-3	CASRGAYTIYF	TGTGCCAGCAGAGGGGCTTACACCATATATTTT
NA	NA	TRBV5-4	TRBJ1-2	CASSPGHRDYGYTF	TGTGCCAGCAGCCCGGGCCACAGGGACTATGGCTACACCTTC
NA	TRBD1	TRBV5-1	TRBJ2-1	CASSLAGTGGYNEQFF	TGCGCCAGCAGCTTGGCCGGGACAGGGGGTTACAATGAGCAGTTCTTC
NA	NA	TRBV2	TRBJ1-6	CASSQTEGGNSPLHF	TGTGCCAGCAGCCAGACAGAGGGGGGGAATTCACCCCTCCACTTT
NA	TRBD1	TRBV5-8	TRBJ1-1	CASSLPGQDMNTEAFF	TGTGCCAGCAGCTTACCGGGACAGGATATGAACACTGAAGCTTTCTTT
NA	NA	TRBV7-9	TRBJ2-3	CASSLSQFRGANTDTQYF	TGTGCCAGCAGCTTATCTCAGTTTCGGGGAGCGAACACAGATACGCAGTATTTT
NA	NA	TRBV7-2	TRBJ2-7	CASSLSQTRSYEQYF	TGTGCCAGCAGTTTATCCCAGACTAGGTCCTACGAGCAGTACTTC
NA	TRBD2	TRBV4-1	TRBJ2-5	CASSQGLAVSETQYF	TGCGCCAGCAGCCAAGGACTAGCGGTTTCAGAGACCCAGTACTTC
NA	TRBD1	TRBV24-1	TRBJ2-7	CATQGQGTYEQYF	TGTGCCACCCAGGGACAGGGGACCTACGAGCAGTACTTC
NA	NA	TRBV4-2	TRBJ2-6	CASSQRGGATGANVLTF	TGTGCCAGCAGCCAGCGAGGGGGGGCCACTGGGGCCAACGTCCTGACTTTC
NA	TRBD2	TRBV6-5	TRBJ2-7	CASKRGPEGEQYF	TGTGCCAGCAAGCGGGGGCCGGAGGGTGAGCAGTACTTC
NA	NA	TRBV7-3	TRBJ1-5	CASSVTLGQPQHF	TGTGCCAGCAGCGTAACACTCGGTCAGCCCCAGCATTTT
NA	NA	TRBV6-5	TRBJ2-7	CASTAEATYEQYF	TGTGCCAGCACCGCTGAGGCAACCTACGAGCAGTACTTC
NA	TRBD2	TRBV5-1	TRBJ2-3	CASSLSARGGSADTQYF	TGCGCCAGCAGCCTGAGCGCCCGCGGGGGGAGCGCAGATACGCAGTATTTT
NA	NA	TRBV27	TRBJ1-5	CASRIRGGNQPQHF	TGTGCCAGCAGAATCAGGGGAGGCAATCAGCCCCAGCATTTT
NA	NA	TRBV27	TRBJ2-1	CASSWRSSYNEQFF	TGTGCCAGCAGTTGGCGGAGCTCCTACAATGAGCAGTTCTTC
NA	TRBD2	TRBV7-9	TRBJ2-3	CASISSSGGLKDTQYF	TGTGCCAGCATTTCATCTAGCGGGGGGCTCAAAGATACGCAGTATTTT
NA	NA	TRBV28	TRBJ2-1	CASSPPSRGKQFF	TGTGCCAGCAGCCCCCCCTCGAGAGGGAAGCAGTTCTTC
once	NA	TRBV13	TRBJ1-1	CASSQTGTNTEAFF	TGTGCCAGCAGCCAGACAGGAACTAACACTGAAGCTTTCTTT
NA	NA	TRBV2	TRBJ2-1	CAILSVAPGGSYNEQFF	TGTGCCATCCTAAGTGTGGCCCCCGGAGGCTCCTACAATGAGCAGTTCTTC